At least ten counts were recorded for the clone carrying this T cell receptor beta chain. The target antigen is unknown. The V gene's germline CDR1 is SGHTA and CDR2 FQGNSA. The CDR3 totals 16 residues. J lost 3 bases, V lost 6 bases, and 11 bases had no gene match. TCRdb called the reads again in MiXCR, with one record for every CDR3 protein. The sample holds about 830,000 distinct CDR3 sequences, about 33% seen once. The data were taken from a study of T cell repertoires in cytomegalovirus infection. Study details: From public TCR beta signatures came an indication of both CMV infection and matching HLA type.

The receptor comes from a human donor in good health (CMV status not recorded). Some clones in this sample may be carry-over from other donors' samples. The specimen was cultured CD8+ T cells from PBMCs, collected from culture after CMV antigen stimulation. The gene calls are TRBV7-2 and TRBJ1-3; 7 nucleotides agree with TRBD1. The CDR3 reads CASRQTGPALGNTIYF. CDR3 DNA: TGTGCCAGCAGACAGACAGGGCCCGCTCTTGGAAACACCATATATTTT.